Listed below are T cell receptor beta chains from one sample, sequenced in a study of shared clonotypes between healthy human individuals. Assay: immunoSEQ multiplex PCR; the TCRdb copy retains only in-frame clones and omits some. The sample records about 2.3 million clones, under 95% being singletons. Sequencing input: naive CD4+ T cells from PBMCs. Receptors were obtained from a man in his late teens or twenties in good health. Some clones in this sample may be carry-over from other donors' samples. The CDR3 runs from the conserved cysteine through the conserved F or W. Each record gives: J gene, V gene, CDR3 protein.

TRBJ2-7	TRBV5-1	CASSFQGTYEQYF
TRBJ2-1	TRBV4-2	CASSQERGLSYNEQFF
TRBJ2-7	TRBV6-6	CASSPSRDWGSYEQYF
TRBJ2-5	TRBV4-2	CASSPVAGIETQYF
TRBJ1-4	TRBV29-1	CSVLRTGGNEKLFF
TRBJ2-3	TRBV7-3	CASSLLADTQYF
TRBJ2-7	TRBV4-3	CASSQDLGTAYEQYF
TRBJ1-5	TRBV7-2	CASSLVMNSNQPQHF
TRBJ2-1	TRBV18	CASSPRAGVSYNEQFF
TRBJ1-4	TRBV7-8	CASSHRGRSVLGVKLFF
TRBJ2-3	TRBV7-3	CASSRDPGLAGTDTQYF
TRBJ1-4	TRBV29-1	CSAGGTGNEKLFF
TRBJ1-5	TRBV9	CASSGREGEPQHF
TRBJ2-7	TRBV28	CASSFHRGVYEQYF
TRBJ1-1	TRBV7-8	CASSLVQGNTEAFF
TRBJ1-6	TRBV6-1	CASRRWENNSPLHF
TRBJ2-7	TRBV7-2	CASSLELAGAGEQYF
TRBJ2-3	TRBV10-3	CAISEISDTQYF
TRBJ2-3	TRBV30	CAWSVGTGSTDTQYF